The 7 T cell receptor beta chains presented below share a single source sample, sequenced in a study of CD8+CD57+ T cells in acquired aplastic anemia. TCR beta VDJ and CDR3 profiling used genomic DNA as template. TCRdb processed the reads anew with MiXCR; each CDR3 protein has one entry. The sample contains about 180,000 distinct CDR3 sequences, about 47% of which appear only once. Sequencing was carried out using sorted CD4+, CD8+, or CD8+CD57+ T cells (not recorded which) from PBMCs. These receptors originate from a human donor in good health.

Note on this clonotype: This sequence may be a read error, since a much larger clone differs from it by one base. The CDR3 region is CAISSRGQIYGYTF. The CDR3 bases are TGTGCCATCAGTTCCCGGGGACAAATTTATGGCTACACCTTC. The rearrangement links TRBV10-3 to TRBJ1-2; maybe TRBD1 (6 bases). This CDR3 has 14 amino acids. Trimming took off 5 bases at V and 5 bases at J, with 15 bases between the two ends. Germline V gene sequence: CDR1 ENHRY, CDR2 SYGVKD.

Worth noting for this clonotype: Since a much larger clone is just one base distant, this may be a read error. DNA for the CDR3: TGTGCCAGCAGCGTCCCGCCCGACAATGAGCAGTACTTC. Residues: CASSVPPDNEQYF. This rearrangement joins TRBV7-2 to TRBJ2-1, with D uncertain. The DNA matches TRBJ2-7 better at its end, which makes the J call doubtful. The CDR3 is 13 residues long. The germline gives CDR1 SGHTA, CDR2 FQGNSA.

Many counts were recorded for this clonotype. The chain recombines TRBV7-9 with TRBJ1-6; perhaps TRBD1 as D (6 bases). From germline, CDR1 is SEHNR and CDR2 FQNEAQ (reference sequence). Trimming cost V 8 bases and J 5 bases, with 19 bases left between them. The CDR3 has 16 residues. This CDR3 is CASARGTVSDNSPLHF. CDR3 bases: TGTGCCAGCGCGAGGGGGACGGTCTCAGATAATTCACCCCTCCACTTT.

This clonotype was seen ten or more times. J is TRBJ1-3 and V is TRBV7-8, with no clear D. The CDR3 spans 14 residues. V lost 2 bases, J lost 0 bases, and 5 bases lay in between. CDR1 SGHVS and CDR2 FQNEAQ come from the germline V gene. This CDR3 reads CASSLQYSGNTIYF. The DNA of the CDR3 is TGTGCCAGCAGCTTACAATACTCTGGAAACACCATATATTTT.

V and J are TRBV13 and TRBJ1-3, with D possibly matching TRBD1 (5 bases). V shed 5 bases and J shed 4 bases, with 21 bases lying between them. This CDR3 is 17 amino acids long. The V gene's germline CDR1 is PRHDT and CDR2 FYEKMQ (reference sequence). This CDR3 reads CASSLGRLQGPGNTIYF. DNA for the CDR3: TGTGCCAGCAGCCTTGGGAGGCTCCAGGGTCCGGGAAACACCATATATTTT.

CDR3 bases: TGCGCCAGCAAGCCCGCTAGCGGGAACTACAATGAGCAGTTCTTC. This encodes CASKPASGNYNEQFF. V usage is TRBV5-1 and J usage is TRBJ2-1; TRBD2 matches 9 bases. Trimming took 6 bases from V and 3 from J; bases not matched to a gene: 7. The germline CDR1 and CDR2 sequences are SGHRS and YFSETQ. The CDR3 contains 15 residues.

The rearrangement links TRBV20-1 to TRBJ1-2, with D hard to call. The CDR3 runs 13 residues. Germline CDR1 reads DFQATT; CDR2 reads SNEGSKA (reference sequence). V lost 0 bases, J lost 5 bases, and 10 bases lay in between. For the CDR3, the DNA is TGCAGTGCTAGAGAACAAGGGCATTATGGCTACACCTTC. Translating it yields CSAREQGHYGYTF.